The entry below gives a single T cell receptor (beta chain) sequence along with its context. Germline assignment: CDR1 DFQATT and CDR2 SNEGSKA (reference sequence). Trimming left V 6 bases short and J 9 bases short, with 11 bases between. This CDR3 is 11 amino acids long. The data derive from a study of blood T cell repertoires in COVID-19. The protocol was immunoSEQ multiplex PCR, while the TCRdb copy is restricted to in-frame clones and leaves out a portion. The sample has about 370,000 clones, roughly 86% seen once. The chain recombines TRBV20-1 with TRBJ2-2; D call uncertain. The receptor comes from a woman in her thirties who had recovered from COVID-19. The sample comprised PBMCs or T cells enriched from blood (not recorded which). CDR3 coding DNA: TGCAGTGCAAAACGAGGCTGGGAGCTGTTTTTT. Its protein is CSAKRGWELFF.